A single sample is the source of the 29 T cell receptor beta chains below, sequenced in a study of identical twins (dated by TCRdb to between 2015 and 2016). Libraries were prepared through 5' RACE. Sequencing was carried out with an Illumina HiSeq 2000. TCRdb reprocessing: public reads trimmed at Q25 with fastp, clones called with MiXCR, in-frame beta chains kept. Identical CDR3 proteins give one entry, which carries the most common genes and DNA. A total of 700,000 to 950,000 distinct CDR3 sequences appear in this sample, around 12% of them only once. The leading ten clones occupy under 2% of the sample. These sequences were also reported in another study, on yellow fever vaccine responses in identical twins.

Sequencing was carried out using PBMCs. These receptors originate from a woman aged 18-29 years in good health.

This clonotype showed up many times. The CDR3 nucleotides read TGTGCCAGCAGCGACGGGACTCGACCCTACGAGCAGTACTTC. Translated, it gives CASSDGTRPYEQYF. V usage is TRBV9 and J usage is TRBJ2-7; D is perhaps TRBD2 (6 bases). CDR1 and CDR2 (germline): SGDLS, YYNGEE. V gave up 3 bases and J gave up 2 bases, with 12 bases separating them. The CDR3 length is 14 residues.

This clonotype appeared a single time. This chain uses TRBV4-1 with TRBJ2-7, with D perhaps TRBD1 (6 bases). V was pared by 0 bases and J by 2 bases, with 23 bases between. This CDR3 spans 19 amino acids. From germline, CDR1 is MGHRA and CDR2 YSYEKL. As DNA, the CDR3 is TGCGCCAGCAGCCAAGATTGGGGCGGAGGACAGCAAGCAACCTACGAGCAGTACTTC. Translated: CASSQDWGGGQQATYEQYF.

The rearrangement links TRBV2 to TRBJ2-6; a weak D match, TRBD1 (5 bases). V was pared by 11 bases and J by 0 bases, with 11 bases between. The CDR3 has 14 residues. Germline CDR1 reads SNHLY; CDR2 reads FYNNEI. As DNA, the CDR3 is TGTGCCGGACACCTGATCTCTGGGGCCAACGTCCTGACTTTC. This gives the protein CAGHLISGANVLTF.

The genes are TRBV29-1 and TRBJ2-3; tentatively, D is TRBD1 (6 bases). CDR3 length: 14 amino acids. Germline-derived CDR1 and CDR2 are SQVTM and ANQGSEA. The V gene lost 5 bases and the J gene lost 2 bases, with 14 bases spanning the gap. In DNA, the CDR3 is TGCAGCGTTACGACACAGGGAATCACAGATACGCAGTATTTT. As protein: CSVTTQGITDTQYF.

This chain links TRBV12-3 or TRBV12-4 with TRBJ2-2; the D gene is possibly TRBD1 (6 bases). V dropped 3 bases and J dropped 5 bases, with 13 bases sitting between them. This CDR3 comprises 15 residues. CDR3 residues: CASSFGGGMTGELFF. DNA of the CDR3: TGTGCCAGCAGTTTTGGGGGCGGAATGACCGGGGAGCTGTTTTTT.

V gene TRBV29-1 combines with J gene TRBJ1-1, with D tentatively TRBD1 (5 bases). The CDR3 is made up of 13 amino acids. CDR1 and CDR2 from the germline V gene are SQVTM and ANQGSEA. V was shortened by 4 bases and J by 5 bases, with 14 bases between the two germline ends. CDR3 in DNA: TGCAGCGTTGGCCGGGGCGTGGGTACTGAAGCTTTCTTT. It is translated as CSVGRGVGTEAFF.

This chain uses TRBV29-1 with TRBJ2-7; 7 bases line up with TRBD1. J lost 5 bases, V lost 4 bases, and 26 bases had no gene match. The CDR3 spans 19 residues. Per the germline V gene, CDR1 is SQVTM and CDR2 is ANQGSEA. The CDR3 sequence is CSVGMRATGWFKNRHEQYF. For the CDR3, the DNA is TGCAGCGTTGGGATGCGGGCGACAGGGTGGTTTAAGAACCGTCACGAGCAGTACTTC.

The chain has TRBV12-3 or TRBV12-4 and TRBJ2-3, with 8 bases identical to TRBD2. The CDR3 is made up of 15 amino acids. V lost 6 bases, J lost 4 bases, and 9 bases stayed unmatched. The CDR3 region has the DNA TGTGCCAGCAGACCAAGCGGGAGTCTGGCAGATACGCAGTATTTT. This gives the protein CASRPSGSLADTQYF.

The chain employs TRBV6-1 and TRBJ2-2; 7 positions agree with TRBD2. CDR1 is MNHNS, CDR2 SASEGT, per germline. With V trimmed by 6 bases and J by 3 bases, 19 bases remained unmatched. The CDR3 is 19 residues long. DNA for the CDR3: TGTGCCAGCAGGCTACGGGGGGACGGCTCCTGGGTAGACACCGGGGAGCTGTTTTTT. Amino acids: CASRLRGDGSWVDTGELFF.

This rearrangement joins TRBV6-4 to TRBJ1-6; D perhaps matches TRBD1 (5 bases). The germline V gene encodes CDR1 MRHNA and CDR2 SNTAGT. Trimming removed 8 bases from V and 10 bases from J, with 12 bases in between. The CDR3 has 12 residues. The CDR3 coding sequence is TGTGCCAGCCATACCCGGGGGTCACCCCTCCACTTT. It translates to CASHTRGSPLHF.

V gene TRBV4-2 combines with J gene TRBJ2-5; 7 bases line up with TRBD2. Germline V CDR1 and CDR2: LGHNA, YNFKEQ. J lost 5 bases, V lost 0 bases, and 6 bases had no gene match. The CDR3 is made up of 15 amino acids. The chain's CDR3 is CASSQDPAGWETQYF. The CDR3 coding sequence is TGTGCCAGCAGCCAAGATCCAGCGGGATGGGAGACCCAGTACTTC.

The chain uses TRBV12-3 or TRBV12-4 and TRBJ1-1; 10 bases match TRBD1. This CDR3 is 13 amino acids long. V dropped 5 bases and J dropped 10; count of bases not matched to a gene: 7. The CDR3 region has the DNA TGTGCCAGCAGTGTGACAGGGGGCACGTCAGCTTTCTTT. Amino acids: CASSVTGGTSAFF.

This clonotype appeared many times. A read error may account for a junction end that differs from germline. The chain joins TRBV5-1 to TRBJ2-2; D is undetermined. The germline gives CDR1 SGHRS, CDR2 YFSETQ. The CDR3 consists of 12 residues. The CDR3 loop is CASSLDSGELFF. The CDR3 coding sequence is TGTGCCAGCAGCTTAGACTCCGGGGAGCTGTTTTTT.

This clonotype has at least ten counts. The rearrangement uses TRBV24-1 and TRBJ1-5; D is perhaps TRBD1 (5 bases). V was clipped by 10 bases and J by 2 bases, with 17 bases between them. The CDR3 is 15 amino acids. Germline V lookup: CDR1 KGHDR, CDR2 SFDVKD. CDR3 amino acids: CATWDLLWGNQPQHF. CDR3 nucleotide sequence: TGTGCCACGTGGGACCTACTGTGGGGCAATCAGCCCCAGCATTTT.

This clonotype was recorded many times. This rearrangement joins TRBV20-1 to TRBJ2-1; 7 nucleotides align to TRBD2. This CDR3 has 16 amino acids. V was clipped by 0 bases and J by 3 bases; unmatched bases: 8. The germline gives CDR1 DFQATT, CDR2 SNEGSKA (reference sequence). The CDR3 nucleotides read TGCAGTGCTAGAGATCGGACGGGGGGATACTACAATGAGCAGTTCTTC. As protein: CSARDRTGGYYNEQFF.

Only a few counts were recorded for this clonotype. The chain links TRBV20-1 to TRBJ2-1; 10 bases match TRBD2. The CDR3 covers 17 residues. V gave up 7 bases and J gave up 5 bases; unmatched junction bases: 17. CDR1 and CDR2 from the germline V gene are DFQATT and SNEGSKA (reference sequence). The CDR3 DNA reads TGCAGTGGTCTGCTAGCGGGAGCTGTCTCCCGGGACAATGAGCAGTTCTTC. This codes for CSGLLAGAVSRDNEQFF.

This clonotype was seen only a few times. CDR3 nucleotide sequence: TGTGCCAGCAGCTTGGTGCAGGGGGCGAGGAACTATGGCTACACCTTC. This gives the protein CASSLVQGARNYGYTF. This chain connects TRBV5-5 to TRBJ1-2, with 8 bases lining up with TRBD1. In germline, CDR1 is SGHKS, CDR2 YYEKEE (reference sequence). The V and J ends lost 0 bases and 2 bases, in that order; junction bases with no gene match: 6. There are 16 residues in the CDR3.

V gene TRBV7-9 combines with J gene TRBJ2-1; D possibly corresponds to TRBD2 (5 bases). Germline values: CDR1 SEHNR, CDR2 FQNEAQ (reference sequence). The CDR3 spans 15 residues. Trimming cost V 6 bases and J 3 bases, with 15 bases left between them. This CDR3 reads CASRAGLPIYNEQFF. The CDR3 region has the DNA TGTGCCAGCAGAGCCGGACTCCCCATCTACAATGAGCAGTTCTTC.

V usage is TRBV20-1 and J usage is TRBJ1-6; D not certain. The length of the CDR3 is 14 residues. Trimming took 3 bases from V and 7 from J, leaving 13 bases between them. Per germline, CDR1 DFQATT and CDR2 SNEGSKA (reference sequence). The CDR3 sequence is CSARKRPLNSPLHF. CDR3 DNA sequence: TGCAGTGCTAGGAAGAGGCCCTTAAATTCACCCCTCCACTTT.

Here the CDR3 reads CASSLQQGLAGDEQYF. The CDR3, as DNA: TGTGCCAGCAGCTTACAGCAGGGACTAGCGGGAGACGAGCAGTACTTC. J is TRBJ2-7 and V is TRBV7-3; 14 nucleotides match TRBD2. The germline V gene has CDR1 SGHTA and CDR2 FQGTGA. This CDR3 region has 16 residues. V shed 2 bases and J 5 bases; nucleotides not matched to a gene: 5.

This chain uses TRBV29-1 with TRBJ2-7, with a possible D match to TRBD1 (5 bases). This CDR3 is built from 13 residues. V was pared by 2 bases and J by 6 bases, with 14 bases between. Germline V CDR1 and CDR2: SQVTM, ANQGSEA. The DNA of the CDR3 is TGCAGCGTTGAACAGGGCTTCTTCAGCGAGCAGTACTTC. This sequence encodes CSVEQGFFSEQYF.

This rearrangement joins TRBV11-1 to TRBJ2-2, with D possibly matching TRBD2 (5 bases). V was trimmed by 2 bases and J by 0 bases, leaving 16 bases between them. Per the germline V gene, CDR1 is SGHAT and CDR2 is FQDESV (reference sequence). CDR3 size: 18 residues. CDR3 in DNA: TGTGCCAGCAGCTTAAGGCCTCTCAGCGGAACGAACACCGGGGAGCTGTTTTTT. Its translation is CASSLRPLSGTNTGELFF.

This clonotype was seen ten or more times. The chain is built from TRBV5-1 and TRBJ1-1; 9 nucleotides match TRBD1. The V and J ends lost 0 bases and 8 bases, in that order; junction bases with no gene match: 8. CDR1 and CDR2 from the germline V gene are SGHRS and YFSETQ. The CDR3 loop spans 15 amino acids. DNA for the CDR3: TGCGCCAGCAGCTTGGGACTGACAGGGGGTTCAGAAGCTTTCTTT. Translating gives CASSLGLTGGSEAFF. The entire variable domain, with the rest obtained from reference TRBV5-1 and TRBJ1-1, is as follows: KAGVTQTPRYLIKTRGQQVTLSCSPISGHRSVSWYQQTPGQGLQFLFEYFSETQRNKGNFPGRFSGRQFSNSRSEMNVSTLELGDSALYLCASSLGLTGGSEAFFGQGTRLTVV.

A few counts support this clonotype. The chain links TRBV29-1 to TRBJ1-2; 7 nucleotides line up with TRBD1. Germline trimming cut 6 bases from V and 6 bases from J; bases unmatched to any gene: 10. This CDR3 has 13 residues. CDR1 and CDR2 from the germline V gene are SQVTM and ANQGSEA. CDR3 loop: CSVVMTGTDGYTF. DNA of the CDR3: TGCAGCGTGGTAATGACAGGGACGGATGGCTACACCTTC.

There are a few counts of this clonotype. V is TRBV9 and J is TRBJ2-1, with 13 bases lining up with TRBD2. Germline trimming cut 4 bases from V and 9 bases from J; bases unmatched to any gene: 7. The CDR3 covers 15 residues. CDR1 and CDR2 from the germline V gene are SGDLS and YYNGEE. The chain's CDR3 is CASSYGTSGMREQFF. The CDR3 DNA reads as TGTGCCAGCAGCTACGGGACTAGCGGGATGCGTGAGCAGTTCTTC.

This clonotype was seen only a few times. The rearrangement links TRBV12-3 or TRBV12-4 to TRBJ1-1; D not certain. The V and J ends lost 5 bases and 7 bases respectively, with 14 bases between them. This CDR3 contains 13 residues. CDR3 loop: CASSPLGFGEAFF. In DNA, the CDR3 is TGTGCCAGCAGTCCCTTGGGTTTCGGTGAAGCTTTCTTT.

This clonotype was found a few times. The chain has TRBV12-3 or TRBV12-4 and TRBJ2-7; 9 bases map to TRBD2. The CDR3 spans 13 residues. The junction had 5 bases not matched to a gene; V was cut back by 6 bases and J by 5 bases. The CDR3 here is CASRQTSGNEQYF. The CDR3 DNA follows: TGTGCCAGCAGACAGACTAGCGGAAACGAGCAGTACTTC.

V usage is TRBV4-1 and J usage is TRBJ2-5, with 14 bases fitting TRBD2. CDR1 MGHRA and CDR2 YSYEKL come from the germline V gene. J gave up 5 bases and V 0 bases, and 14 bases lay outside the gene matches. The CDR3 contains 20 residues. This chain's CDR3 is CASSQDRTSGRPTSRETQYF. The CDR3, as DNA: TGCGCCAGCAGCCAAGACCGGACTAGCGGGAGGCCCACGTCGCGGGAGACCCAGTACTTC.

This clonotype turned up a few times. The chain has TRBV7-6 and TRBJ2-1, with 8 bases fitting TRBD2. CDR3 length: 18 amino acids. The germline V gene has CDR1 SGHVS and CDR2 FNYEAQ. The V and J ends lost 3 bases and 5 bases, in that order; junction bases with no gene match: 15. DNA for the CDR3: TGTGCCAGCAGCTTCCTCCCCGGGGGGGGCGGAAAAAACAATGAGCAGTTCTTC. Amino acid sequence: CASSFLPGGGGKNNEQFF. Full variable domain (rest looked up from reference TRBV7-6 and TRBJ2-1): GAGVSQSPRYKVTKRGQDVALRCDPISGHVSLYWYRQALGQGPEFLTYFNYEAQQDKSGLPNDRFSAERPEGSISTLTIQRTEQRDSAMYRCASSFLPGGGGKNNEQFFGPGTRLTVL.